This passage covers 24 T cell receptor beta chains from one sample sequenced in a study of blood T cell repertoires in COVID-19. This table comes from immunoSEQ multiplex PCR, and its TCRdb copy is limited to in-frame clones, with some not included. This table holds about 170,000 clones, 65% to 80% found once. Sequencing was performed on PBMCs or T cells enriched from blood (not recorded which). The receptors shown here come from a woman in her seventies in a cohort exposed to, infected with or recovered from COVID-19 (not recorded which).

This chain uses TRBV2 with TRBJ2-7, with D perhaps TRBD1 (5 bases). Trimming took 5 bases from V and 2 from J, leaving 13 bases between them. Germline V gene sequence: CDR1 SNHLY, CDR2 FYNNEI. The CDR3 is made up of 14 amino acids. Here the CDR3 DNA reads TGTGCCAGCAGTCCGACAGCGAACCCCTACGAGCAGTACTTC. This gives the protein CASSPTANPYEQYF.

V is TRBV19 and J is TRBJ2-7; D not certain. This CDR3 comprises 14 residues. V was trimmed by 1 base and J by 5 bases, leaving 12 bases between them. CDR1 and CDR2 from the germline V gene are LNHDA and SQIVND (reference sequence). The CDR3, as DNA: TGTGCCAGTAGTATAGGCCGGGTTATTGACGAGCAGTACTTC. This encodes CASSIGRVIDEQYF.

This chain joins TRBV6-4 and TRBJ1-1, with D tentatively TRBD1 (6 bases). CDR1 is MRHNA and CDR2 is SNTAGT in the germline V gene. V shed 3 bases and J shed 1 base, with 9 bases lying between them. The CDR3 consists of 14 residues. DNA for the CDR3: TGTGCCAGCAGTGAGACAGGAGGGAACACTGAAGCTTTCTTT. Amino acid sequence: CASSETGGNTEAFF.

V and J are TRBV2 and TRBJ2-7; 11 bases map to TRBD2. Germline loops: CDR1 SNHLY, CDR2 FYNNEI. This CDR3 spans 16 amino acids. J was trimmed by 1 base and V by 6 bases; bases with no gene match: 8. The CDR3 DNA reads TGTGCCAGCAGGAGAGGTGGGACTAGCGGATCCTACGAGCAGTACTTC. This encodes CASRRGGTSGSYEQYF.

The V and J genes are TRBV7-3 and TRBJ2-1, with 10 bases aligning to TRBD2. V was pared by 5 bases and J by 2 bases, with 15 bases of the junction left unmatched. This CDR3 region has 19 residues. CDR1 is SGHTA, CDR2 FQGTGA, per germline. In DNA form, the CDR3 reads TGTGCCAGCAGCAACCTCGGGCTAGCGGGAGTCCCAACCTACAATGAGCAGTTCTTC. Protein sequence: CASSNLGLAGVPTYNEQFF.

The chain employs TRBV24-1 and TRBJ1-5; TRBD1 agrees at 12 bases. Germline values: CDR1 KGHDR, CDR2 SFDVKD. Trimming cost V 4 bases and J 5 bases; bases outside gene matches: 5. This CDR3 is 16 amino acids long. Here the CDR3 reads CATSDSGQGAYQPQHF. CDR3 in DNA: TGTGCCACCAGTGACTCGGGACAGGGGGCCTATCAGCCCCAGCATTTT.

The chain is built from TRBV19 and TRBJ2-5; 12 bases line up with TRBD1. CDR3 length: 16 residues. Germline loops: CDR1 LNHDA, CDR2 SQIVND (reference sequence). The V and J ends lost 4 bases and 5 bases, in that order; junction bases with no gene match: 8. The CDR3 DNA is TGTGCCAGTAGTACGTCCGGGACAGGGGGCCTGGAGACCCAGTACTTC. This translates into CASSTSGTGGLETQYF.

This chain joins TRBV5-1 and TRBJ2-2, with no clear D. The germline CDR1 and CDR2 sequences are SGHRS and YFSETQ. V gave up 4 bases and J gave up 3 bases, with 7 bases separating them. This CDR3 is built from 13 residues. CDR3 in DNA: TGCGCCAGCAGCGGAGACTACACCGGGGAGCTGTTTTTT. This sequence encodes CASSGDYTGELFF.

The chain couples TRBV24-1 to TRBJ2-3; 8 nucleotides align to TRBD1. The germline V gene has CDR1 KGHDR and CDR2 SFDVKD. The CDR3 extends over 18 amino acids. V shed 0 bases and J 2 bases; nucleotides not matched to a gene: 9. The CDR3 nucleotides are TGTGCCACCAGTGATTTGGGATACCAGGGGGCCTACACAGATACGCAGTATTTT. Translated: CATSDLGYQGAYTDTQYF.

CDR3 DNA sequence: TGTGCCAGCAGCCGCGGCGGGGGTCTGACACCCCTCCACTTT. It translates to CASSRGGGLTPLHF. This chain links TRBV14 with TRBJ1-6, with D tentatively TRBD1 (5 bases). V was cut by 4 bases and J by 11 bases, with 15 bases left in between. The CDR3 runs 14 residues. Per the germline V gene, CDR1 is SGHDN and CDR2 is FVKESK.

CDR3 in amino acids: CASTQGPRQPQHF. The CDR3 DNA sequence: TGTGCCAGTACACAGGGGCCACGTCAGCCCCAGCATTTT. V gene TRBV2 combines with J gene TRBJ1-5; 7 bases are a match to TRBD1. This CDR3 has 13 amino acids. From germline, CDR1 is SNHLY and CDR2 FYNNEI. Trimming at V came to 9 bases and at J to 6 bases, leaving 8 bases not matched to a gene.

The V call is TRBV5-1, the J call TRBJ2-7; 10 nucleotides align to TRBD1. Germline lookup yields CDR1 SGHRS and CDR2 YFSETQ. This CDR3 spans 16 amino acids. With V trimmed by 0 bases and J by 6 bases, 9 bases remained unmatched. The CDR3 region is CASSLGNSGTGAEQYF. In DNA, the CDR3 is TGCGCCAGCAGCTTGGGAAACTCTGGGACAGGGGCCGAGCAGTACTTC.

This chain joins TRBV7-9 and TRBJ2-5; D is ambiguous. The CDR3 has 14 amino acids. CDR1 is SEHNR, CDR2 FQNEAQ, per germline (reference sequence). Trimming shortened V by 3 bases and J by 5 bases, and 13 bases separated the two germline ends. The CDR3 region has the DNA TGTGCCAGCAGCTTTGGGTCCGCCGGGGAGACCCAGTACTTC. Translated, it gives CASSFGSAGETQYF.

The V gene is TRBV2, the J gene TRBJ2-7; TRBD1 matches 7 bases. Germline V gene data show CDR1 as SNHLY and CDR2 as FYNNEI. V dropped 11 bases and J dropped 0; count of bases not matched to a gene: 7. The CDR3 length is 13 residues. CDR3 sequence reads: CAGRTGYSYEQYF. The CDR3 DNA reads TGTGCCGGACGGACAGGTTACTCCTACGAGCAGTACTTC.

The chain's CDR3 is CSASASGRAGEQFF. The CDR3 DNA reads TGCAGTGCTAGTGCTAGCGGGAGGGCCGGGGAGCAGTTCTTC. The V gene is TRBV20-1, the J gene TRBJ2-1, with TRBD2 matching over 12 bases. V shed 3 bases and J 10 bases; nucleotides not matched to a gene: 7. Per germline, CDR1 DFQATT and CDR2 SNEGSKA (reference sequence). The CDR3 is 14 residues long.

This sequence joins TRBV5-1 and TRBJ2-1, with D possibly being TRBD1 (6 bases). V lost 3 bases and J 4 bases, leaving 11 bases between the germline ends. CDR1 is SGHRS and CDR2 is YFSETQ in the germline V gene. The length of the CDR3 is 14 residues. CDR3 DNA: TGCGCCAGCAGCTCGAGACAGGTTTACAATGAGCAGTTCTTC. It yields the protein CASSSRQVYNEQFF.

The V call is TRBV10-3, the J call TRBJ2-2; TRBD2 matches at 10 bases. Trimming cost V 3 bases and J 3 bases; bases outside gene matches: 1. The CDR3 is 15 amino acids. The germline CDR1 and CDR2 sequences are ENHRY and SYGVKD. The CDR3, as DNA: TGTGCCATCAGTGATAGCGGGAGGTACACCGGGGAGCTGTTTTTT. It is translated as CAISDSGRYTGELFF.

The V and J genes are TRBV28 and TRBJ1-4; a weak D match, TRBD1 (6 bases). CDR1 and CDR2 (germline): MDHEN, SYDVKM. This CDR3 comprises 15 residues. Trimming took off 7 bases at V and 8 bases at J, with 20 bases between the two ends. CDR3 coding DNA: TGTGCCAGCACCCCGGGGGGGGGCATCGGGGAAAAACTGTTTTTT. It codes for CASTPGGGIGEKLFF.

Concerning this clone: A read error may account for a junction end that differs from germline. The chain employs TRBV7-2 and TRBJ2-7, with 10 positions matching TRBD2. Per germline, CDR1 SGHTA and CDR2 FQGNSA. This CDR3 region has 14 residues. The CDR3 spells CASTEGLASSEQYF. DNA of the CDR3: TGTGCCAGCACCGAGGGACTAGCGTCCTCCGAGCAGTACTTC.

In its sample, this clone was seen a few times. The rearrangement joins TRBV28 to TRBJ1-2, with a tentative D call TRBD1 (5 bases). CDR3 length: 14 residues. Per the germline V gene, CDR1 is MDHEN and CDR2 is SYDVKM. Trimming stripped 6 bases from V and 4 bases from J, with 15 bases between. The DNA of the CDR3 is TGTGCCAGCAGCCTTGGCGGGGGGTTCTATGGCTACACCTTC. It translates to CASSLGGGFYGYTF.

This clone is a singleton in its sample. The rearrangement links TRBV28 to TRBJ1-2; no firm D call. The CDR3 length is 13 residues. From germline, CDR1 is MDHEN and CDR2 SYDVKM. Trimming shortened V by 5 bases and J by 4 bases, and 11 bases separated the two germline ends. The DNA for the CDR3 is TGTGCCAGCAGTACCACGGTGATCTATGGCTACACCTTC. Its translation is CASSTTVIYGYTF.

V gene TRBV27 combines with J gene TRBJ2-5; 8 bases line up with TRBD2. The ends lost 6 bases at V and 3 bases at J; junction bases unmatched: 12. The CDR3 length is 16 residues. Germline V gene lookup returns CDR1 MNHEY and CDR2 SMNVEV (reference sequence). The CDR3 region is CASSPGGGILKETQYF. The CDR3 coding sequence is TGTGCCAGCAGCCCCGGGGGGGGGATCCTAAAAGAGACCCAGTACTTC.

The gene calls are TRBV7-9 and TRBJ2-1; 10 bases are a match to TRBD1. V was pared by 5 bases and J by 7 bases, with 8 bases of the junction left unmatched. Germline lookup yields CDR1 SEHNR and CDR2 FQNEAQ (reference sequence). The CDR3 has 15 amino acids. DNA of the CDR3: TGTGCCAGCAGCCCGGCGGGACAGGGGCCTAATGAGCAGTTCTTC. As protein: CASSPAGQGPNEQFF.

The rearrangement uses TRBV5-1 and TRBJ2-7, with D perhaps matching TRBD2 (5 bases). The germline CDR1 and CDR2 sequences are SGHRS and YFSETQ. This CDR3 is built from 14 residues. Trimming took off 2 bases at V and 0 bases at J, with 9 bases between the two ends. DNA for the CDR3: TGCGCCAGCAGCTTTAGCGTATCCTCCTACGAGCAGTACTTC. Translation: CASSFSVSSYEQYF.